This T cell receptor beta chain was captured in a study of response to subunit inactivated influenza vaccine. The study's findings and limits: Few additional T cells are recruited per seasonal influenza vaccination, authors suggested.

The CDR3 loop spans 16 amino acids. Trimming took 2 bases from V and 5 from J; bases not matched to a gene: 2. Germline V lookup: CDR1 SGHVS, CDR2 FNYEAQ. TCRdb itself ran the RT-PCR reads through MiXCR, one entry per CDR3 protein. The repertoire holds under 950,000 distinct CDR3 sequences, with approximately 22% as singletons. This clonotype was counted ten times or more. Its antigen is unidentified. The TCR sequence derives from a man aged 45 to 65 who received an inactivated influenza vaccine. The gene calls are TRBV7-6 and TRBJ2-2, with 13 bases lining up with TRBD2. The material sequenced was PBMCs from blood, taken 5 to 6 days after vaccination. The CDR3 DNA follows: TGTGCCAGCAGCTTACTGGGACTAGCGGGGACCGGGGAGCTGTTTTTT. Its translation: CASSLLGLAGTGELFF.